Listed below are T cell receptor beta chains from one sample, sequenced in a study of cytomegalovirus exposure and HLA in healthy donors. The assay was immunoSEQ multiplex PCR, and TCRdb's table has in-frame clones only and misses some. The sample contains about 140,000 clones, 80% of which appear only once. The specimen sequenced was PBMCs. The receptors originated from a man in his fifties or sixties in good health and CMV-seronegative. The CDR3 runs from the conserved cysteine through the conserved F or W. Each record gives: V gene, J gene, D gene, clone size, CDR3 protein, CDR3 DNA. A D gene is named only where the DNA matches it firmly. Only some rows state a clone size, as once, few, many or a class for expanded clones.

v_gene: TRBV5-4
j_gene: TRBJ1-2
d_gene: NA
abundance: NA
CDR3aa: CASSLEGNGYTF
CDR3nt: TGTGCCAGCAGCTTGGAGGGGAATGGCTACACCTTC

v_gene: TRBV5-1
j_gene: TRBJ2-2
d_gene: NA
abundance: NA
CDR3aa: CASSLAGGGELFF
CDR3nt: TGCGCCAGCAGCTTGGCCGGGGGCGGGGAGCTGTTTTTT

v_gene: TRBV28
j_gene: TRBJ1-2
d_gene: TRBD1
abundance: NA
CDR3aa: CASSIPGQGIKYGYTF
CDR3nt: TGTGCCAGCAGTATTCCCGGACAGGGGATTAAATATGGCTACACCTTC

v_gene: TRBV28
j_gene: TRBJ1-1
d_gene: NA
abundance: NA
CDR3aa: CASSLYDRTEAFF
CDR3nt: TGTGCCAGCAGTTTATACGACAGGACTGAAGCTTTCTTT

v_gene: TRBV2
j_gene: TRBJ2-1
d_gene: TRBD2
abundance: NA
CDR3aa: CASNGPGTSIMLGEQFF
CDR3nt: TGTGCCAGCAACGGCCCCGGGACTAGCATCATGTTAGGTGAGCAGTTCTTC

v_gene: TRBV7-3
j_gene: TRBJ2-7
d_gene: NA
abundance: once
CDR3aa: CASSFGQREQYF
CDR3nt: TGTGCCAGCAGCTTTGGACAGCGCGAGCAGTACTTC

v_gene: TRBV4-1
j_gene: TRBJ1-2
d_gene: NA
abundance: NA
CDR3aa: CASSQEAGTPGRYGYTF
CDR3nt: TGCGCCAGCAGCCAAGAAGCTGGGACACCAGGACGGTATGGCTACACCTTC

v_gene: TRBV7-9
j_gene: TRBJ1-3
d_gene: NA
abundance: NA
CDR3aa: CASSSTGTGNTIYF
CDR3nt: TGTGCCAGCAGCAGTACAGGGACTGGAAACACCATATATTTT

v_gene: TRBV5-1
j_gene: TRBJ2-3
d_gene: TRBD2
abundance: NA
CDR3aa: CASSGLAEFTDTQYF
CDR3nt: TGCGCCAGCAGCGGACTAGCGGAGTTCACAGATACGCAGTATTTT

v_gene: TRBV28
j_gene: TRBJ1-1
d_gene: TRBD1
abundance: NA
CDR3aa: CASTTGAMNTEAFF
CDR3nt: TGTGCCAGCACTACAGGGGCTATGAACACTGAAGCTTTCTTT

v_gene: TRBV6-1
j_gene: TRBJ2-2
d_gene: NA
abundance: NA
CDR3aa: CASSEANEAQSSGELFF
CDR3nt: TGTGCCAGCAGTGAAGCGAACGAGGCCCAAAGCTCCGGGGAGCTGTTTTTT

v_gene: TRBV6-1
j_gene: TRBJ1-1
d_gene: NA
abundance: NA
CDR3aa: CASSEGVNSEAFF
CDR3nt: TGTGCCAGCAGTGAAGGGGTGAACAGTGAAGCTTTCTTT

v_gene: TRBV5-4
j_gene: TRBJ2-2
d_gene: NA
abundance: NA
CDR3aa: CASSPSTGELFF
CDR3nt: TGTGCCAGCAGCCCTAGCACCGGGGAGCTGTTTTTT

v_gene: TRBV5-4
j_gene: TRBJ2-7
d_gene: NA
abundance: few
CDR3aa: CASSSFGQILGEQYF
CDR3nt: TGTGCCAGCAGCTCCTTCGGACAGATACTCGGGGAGCAGTACTTC

v_gene: TRBV2
j_gene: TRBJ2-7
d_gene: NA
abundance: once
CDR3aa: CASSGGGGASYEQYF
CDR3nt: TGTGCCAGCTCCGGAGGGGGGGGCGCCTCCTACGAGCAGTACTTC

v_gene: TRBV15
j_gene: TRBJ2-7
d_gene: NA
abundance: once
CDR3aa: CATSRAGAEQYF
CDR3nt: TGTGCCACCAGCAGAGCAGGGGCCGAGCAGTACTTC

v_gene: TRBV5-1
j_gene: TRBJ2-3
d_gene: NA
abundance: NA
CDR3aa: CASSLDSDRDTQYF
CDR3nt: TGCGCCAGCAGCTTGGATTCAGACAGAGATACGCAGTATTTT

v_gene: TRBV4-1
j_gene: TRBJ2-2
d_gene: TRBD1
abundance: NA
CDR3aa: CASSQGDSDTGELFF
CDR3nt: TGCGCCAGCAGCCAAGGGGACAGCGATACCGGGGAGCTGTTTTTT

v_gene: TRBV9
j_gene: TRBJ1-2
d_gene: NA
abundance: NA
CDR3aa: CASSGTGSYGYTF
CDR3nt: TGTGCCAGCAGCGGCACAGGGTCCTATGGCTACACCTTC

v_gene: TRBV28
j_gene: TRBJ1-1
d_gene: TRBD1
abundance: NA
CDR3aa: CASSPLHRGPNTEAFF
CDR3nt: TGTGCCAGCAGTCCTCTCCACAGGGGGCCCAACACTGAAGCTTTCTTT

v_gene: TRBV5-6
j_gene: TRBJ2-3
d_gene: TRBD2
abundance: once
CDR3aa: CASSFGREDKDTQYF
CDR3nt: TGTGCCAGCAGCTTCGGGCGGGAGGATAAAGATACGCAGTATTTT

v_gene: TRBV2
j_gene: TRBJ1-6
d_gene: NA
abundance: NA
CDR3aa: CASSDVRGSPLHF
CDR3nt: TGTGCCAGCAGTGACGTCAGGGGATCACCCCTCCACTTT

v_gene: TRBV5-1
j_gene: TRBJ2-4
d_gene: NA
abundance: NA
CDR3aa: CASSLGLAKAKNIQYF
CDR3nt: TGCGCCAGCAGCTTGGGGCTAGCTAAAGCCAAAAACATTCAGTACTTC

v_gene: TRBV19
j_gene: TRBJ2-3
d_gene: NA
abundance: NA
CDR3aa: CASSIGAGQSTDTQYF
CDR3nt: TGTGCCAGTAGTATAGGCGCAGGACAGAGCACAGATACGCAGTATTTT

v_gene: TRBV2
j_gene: TRBJ2-3
d_gene: TRBD2
abundance: NA
CDR3aa: CASSEMVRTSGTDTQYF
CDR3nt: TGTGCCAGCAGTGAGATGGTTCGGACTAGCGGCACAGATACGCAGTATTTT

v_gene: TRBV28
j_gene: TRBJ2-2
d_gene: NA
abundance: NA
CDR3aa: CASTGGGGGWELFF
CDR3nt: TGTGCCAGTACCGGCGGGGGCGGGGGATGGGAGCTGTTTTTT

v_gene: TRBV6-1
j_gene: TRBJ1-2
d_gene: TRBD1
abundance: NA
CDR3aa: CASSYRQGRPHGYTF
CDR3nt: TGTGCCAGCAGCTACCGACAGGGACGACCCCATGGCTACACCTTC

v_gene: TRBV7-2
j_gene: TRBJ1-1
d_gene: NA
abundance: NA
CDR3aa: CASSLKEGNTEAFF
CDR3nt: TGTGCCAGCAGCTTAAAAGAGGGGAACACTGAAGCTTTCTTT

v_gene: TRBV6-1
j_gene: TRBJ1-1
d_gene: NA
abundance: NA
CDR3aa: CASSEAGGRNTEAFF
CDR3nt: TGTGCCAGCAGTGAAGCAGGAGGACGGAACACTGAAGCTTTCTTT

v_gene: TRBV7-2
j_gene: TRBJ1-2
d_gene: NA
abundance: once
CDR3aa: CASSFATENYGYTF
CDR3nt: TGTGCCAGCAGCTTCGCGACAGAAAACTATGGCTACACCTTC

v_gene: TRBV9
j_gene: TRBJ2-5
d_gene: NA
abundance: NA
CDR3aa: CASSVVHRVPQETQYF
CDR3nt: TGTGCCAGCAGCGTAGTCCACAGGGTCCCCCAAGAGACCCAGTACTTC

v_gene: TRBV4-2
j_gene: TRBJ2-1
d_gene: TRBD1
abundance: NA
CDR3aa: CASSQAAGGYNEQFF
CDR3nt: TGTGCCAGCAGCCAAGCGGCAGGGGGCTACAATGAGCAGTTCTTC

v_gene: TRBV11-3
j_gene: TRBJ2-4
d_gene: NA
abundance: NA
CDR3aa: CASSLDAVRPIKNIQYF
CDR3nt: TGTGCCAGCAGCTTAGATGCGGTTCGTCCGATTAAAAACATTCAGTACTTC

v_gene: TRBV13
j_gene: TRBJ2-6
d_gene: NA
abundance: NA
CDR3aa: CASSTRGRDSGANVLTF
CDR3nt: TGTGCCAGCAGCACCAGAGGGCGGGACTCTGGGGCCAACGTCCTGACTTTC

v_gene: TRBV21-1
j_gene: TRBJ2-2
d_gene: NA
abundance: NA
CDR3aa: CASSKTYSSGRKTGELFF
CDR3nt: TGTGCCAGCAGCAAAACTTATTCTAGCGGGAGGAAAACCGGGGAGCTGTTTTTT

v_gene: TRBV6-5
j_gene: TRBJ1-2
d_gene: TRBD1
abundance: NA
CDR3aa: CASSPGTGSNYGYTF
CDR3nt: TGTGCCAGCAGCCCCGGGACAGGTTCCAACTATGGCTACACCTTC

v_gene: TRBV7-8
j_gene: TRBJ2-7
d_gene: TRBD1
abundance: NA
CDR3aa: CASSLAIQGAINEQYF
CDR3nt: TGTGCCAGCAGCTTAGCTATCCAGGGGGCTATAAACGAGCAGTACTTC

v_gene: TRBV5-1
j_gene: TRBJ2-1
d_gene: TRBD2
abundance: NA
CDR3aa: CASSLQSSGGNNEQFF
CDR3nt: TGCGCCAGCAGCTTGCAGAGTAGCGGGGGGAACAATGAGCAGTTCTTC

v_gene: TRBV9
j_gene: TRBJ2-3
d_gene: NA
abundance: NA
CDR3aa: CASSDPEADTQYF
CDR3nt: TGTGCCAGCAGCGACCCAGAAGCAGATACGCAGTATTTT